This TCR beta chain came from a study of CD8+CD57+ T cells in acquired aplastic anemia (dated by TCRdb to between 2018 and 2020). Concerning the study at large: On average, sorted CD4+ and CD8+ cells yielded 2.5 to 3.5 ug of extracted DNA, with a range of about 0.19 to 30 ug. A CD8+CD57+ expansion meant a frequency higher than the mean frequency seen in healthy subjects.

Note on this clonotype: This receptor's antigen is unknown. No base-level quality is on record; no much larger clone is a single base apart.

Genomic DNA served as template for TCR beta VDJ combination and CDR3 sequence profiling. An Illumina HiSeq 2000 was the platform used for TCR repertoire sequencing. The original pipeline was this. TRBV/TRBJ rearrangement plots, CDR3 size and DJ length profiles, and Simpson's diversity index were used to assess repertoires. Whichever DNA sequence was most abundant in the deep sequencing data was defined as the immunodominant clone. CDR3 amino acid sequences were screened for sharing across subjects and compared with published repertoires and the VDJdb database. TCRdb itself trimmed the public reads at Q25 with fastp, ran MiXCR and retained productive beta chains. Merged by CDR3 protein, the rows form single entries marked with the most common genes and DNA. TCRdb's processing, not the authors' own work, is the source of the V and J calls. This sample is represented by 150,000 to 200,000 distinct CDR3 sequences; 45% to 55% of them were singletons. The top ten hold roughly 29% of the sample.

Expansion of CD8+CD57+ cells had been shown by flow cytometry in the patients chosen for sequencing. Every patient had a diagnosis of severe acquired aplastic anemia based on International Study of Aplastic Anemia and Agranulocytosis and Camitta criteria. At the time blood was sampled, none of the patients had received any therapy. TCR repertoires of sorted CD4+ and CD8+ blood T cells from severe aplastic anemia patients and healthy subjects were deep-sequenced in the study. Patients were enrolled under clinicaltrials.gov protocols 00001620, 01623167, 00001397, 00071045, 00081523 and 00961064 in the USA. Ficoll-Paque density gradient centrifugation was used to isolate peripheral blood mononuclear cells. Before DNA extraction, CD4+ and CD8+ T cells were sorted by FACS or by magnetic beads. What the research found in general, with its limitations: CD8+ Simpson's diversity did not differ significantly between patients and healthy controls (P=0.060). Although 25 to 30 CD8+ CDR3 sequences were shared by patients and controls, these sequences appeared highly expressed in patients and within the immunodominant clones of patients.

The receptor was derived from a human donor with aplastic anemia. The sample taken for sequencing was sorted CD4+, CD8+, or CD8+CD57+ T cells (not recorded which) from PBMCs.

The CDR3 amino acid sequence is: CASSLDGGYEQYF. The DNA reads TGTGCCAGCAGCTTAGATGGCGGTTACGAGCAGTACTTC. The sequence joins TRBV7-2 to TRBJ2-7, with no D gene named confidently. The CDR3 runs 13 residues from the cysteine to the phenylalanine. Just CDR3 DNA is preserved here, 39 bases in frame from base 1. CDR1 and CDR2, per the germline V gene, are SGHTA and FQGNSA. V is clipped by 1 base and J by 4 bases, and the sequence between their germline boundaries is 8 bases long.